The 30 T cell receptor beta chains presented below share a single source sample, sequenced in a study of blood T cell repertoires in COVID-19. The method was immunoSEQ multiplex PCR; TCRdb's version includes in-frame clones alone and lacks a portion of them. Found here are about half a million clones, roughly nine tenths of them singletons; the top ten hold 8% to 9.5%. The sequenced sample was PBMCs or T cells enriched from blood (not recorded which). Receptors originate from a woman aged 55-69 years who had recovered from COVID-19.

This chain joins TRBV28 and TRBJ1-1; D is ambiguous. This CDR3 contains 14 residues. Trimming took 6 bases from V and 7 from J, leaving 18 bases between them. In germline, CDR1 is MDHEN, CDR2 SYDVKM. The CDR3 bases are TGTGCCAGCAGCCCCCTAGGAGATATCCGTGAAGCTTTCTTT. As protein: CASSPLGDIREAFF.

J is TRBJ2-7 and V is TRBV30, with TRBD1 matching 8 bases. Unmatched junction bases numbered 14, after V lost 3 bases and J lost 4 bases. Germline V lookup: CDR1 GTSNPN, CDR2 SVGIG (reference sequence). The CDR3 is made up of 16 amino acids. The chain's CDR3 is CAWSVGGTGLGYEQYF. The CDR3 nucleotides are TGTGCCTGGAGCGTAGGGGGGACAGGCCTTGGATACGAGCAGTACTTC.

This clone was detected once. The chain carries TRBV6-1 and TRBJ1-1; no firm D call. The CDR3 consists of 14 residues. Trimming shortened V by 1 base and J by 1 base, and 7 bases separated the two germline ends. Germline values: CDR1 MNHNS, CDR2 SASEGT. CDR3 protein: CASSEVGGNTEAFF. As DNA, the CDR3 is TGTGCCAGCAGTGAAGTAGGAGGGAACACTGAAGCTTTCTTT.

The table lists this clone with a few counts. The gene calls are TRBV6-5 and TRBJ1-6; no reliable D call. The V end lost 5 bases, the J end lost 5 bases, and 4 bases lay between the germline ends. The CDR3 covers 12 residues. Per the germline V gene, CDR1 is MNHEY and CDR2 is SVGAGI. CDR3 in DNA: TGTGCCAGCAGTCTTGATAATTCACCCCTCCACTTT. It encodes CASSLDNSPLHF.

For this clone: The sample holds other DNA sequences that translate to the same CDR3. The chain recombines TRBV5-1 with TRBJ1-2; D is unresolved. In germline, CDR1 is SGHRS, CDR2 YFSETQ. The CDR3 covers 14 residues. V was cut by 0 bases and J by 2 bases, with 8 bases left in between. CDR3 coding DNA: TGCGCCAGCAGCTTGGGTACAGCCAACTATGGCTACACCTTC. As protein: CASSLGTANYGYTF.

The rearrangement uses TRBV28 and TRBJ1-5; D not certain. This CDR3 has 12 amino acids. Germline CDR1 and CDR2: MDHEN and SYDVKM. The V end lost 2 bases, the J end lost 7 bases, and 6 bases lay between the germline ends. In DNA form, the CDR3 reads TGTGCCAGCAGTTTAATGGGCCAGCCCCAGCATTTT. This gives the protein CASSLMGQPQHF.

The J gene is TRBJ2-2, the V gene TRBV11-2; TRBD2 matches 10 bases. The CDR3 length is 14 residues. Germline V CDR1 and CDR2: SGHAT, FQNNGV. The V segment lost 8 bases and the J segment 2 bases; nucleotides outside the gene matches: 2. CDR3 nucleotide sequence: TGTGCCAGCGGACTAGCGGTAAACACCGGGGAGCTGTTTTTT. As protein: CASGLAVNTGELFF.

With regard to this clone: Germline is not matched at one junction end, which may reflect a read error. The rearrangement links TRBV20-1 to TRBJ1-1; maybe TRBD1 (5 bases). Per the germline V gene, CDR1 is DFQATT and CDR2 is SNEGSKA (reference sequence). The CDR3 sequence is 11 residues long. The CDR3 nucleotides read TGCAGTGCTGGGAACTACGGAGGGGTGGCCTTT. As protein: CSAGNYGGVAF.

As regards this clone: In the same sample, other DNA sequences code for this CDR3. This chain links TRBV7-2 with TRBJ1-3, with 8 bases that match TRBD1. The germline gives CDR1 SGHTA, CDR2 FQGNSA. The CDR3 loop spans 14 amino acids. V was pared by 2 bases and J by 3 bases, with 0 bases of the junction left unmatched. The CDR3 DNA reads as TGTGCCAGCAGCTTAACAGGGGGTGGAAACACCATATATTTT. Residues: CASSLTGGGNTIYF.

The chain employs TRBV6-5 and TRBJ2-1; TRBD1 matches 8 bases. Looked up from germline, CDR1 is MNHEY and CDR2 is SVGAGI. J gave up 9 bases and V 8 bases, and 12 bases lay outside the gene matches. This CDR3 comprises 14 residues. CDR3 region: CASQFAGQGIEQFF. The CDR3 DNA sequence: TGTGCCAGCCAGTTTGCCGGACAGGGTATTGAGCAGTTCTTC.

J is TRBJ1-5 and V is TRBV19; D may be TRBD1 (5 bases). Per germline, CDR1 LNHDA and CDR2 SQIVND (reference sequence). Deletions cut 6 bases from V and 6 bases from J, with 12 bases between. The CDR3 spans 13 residues. The CDR3 coding sequence is TGTGCCAGTAGGGGGGGTGAGGGTCAGCCCCAGCATTTT. Protein product: CASRGGEGQPQHF.

The chain has TRBV5-8 and TRBJ1-1; 10 nucleotides align to TRBD1. There are 15 residues in the CDR3. J was trimmed by 3 bases and V by 2 bases; bases with no gene match: 4. The V gene's germline CDR1 is SGHTS and CDR2 YDEGEE. The CDR3 bases are TGTGCCAGCAGCTTTGCCGGGACAGGGGACACTGAAGCTTTCTTT. Its translation is CASSFAGTGDTEAFF.

The chain combines TRBV5-1 with TRBJ1-4; the D is unclear. V was cut by 0 bases and J by 0 bases, with 6 bases left in between. The CDR3 loop spans 15 amino acids. Per the germline V gene, CDR1 is SGHRS and CDR2 is YFSETQ. CDR3 sequence: CASSLVSATNEKLFF. The DNA for the CDR3 is TGCGCCAGCAGCTTGGTCTCCGCAACTAATGAAAAACTGTTTTTT.

This clone came up a few times. As DNA, the CDR3 is TGTGCCAGCAGCGTAGCATCGGTCCCCGGGACAGATACGCAGTATTTT. This translates into CASSVASVPGTDTQYF. The V and J genes are TRBV9 and TRBJ2-3; D remains unclear. This CDR3 is built from 16 residues. V gave up 0 bases and J gave up 3 bases, with 14 bases separating them. The germline CDR1 and CDR2 sequences are SGDLS and YYNGEE.

The gene calls are TRBV28 and TRBJ1-4, with 10 bases lining up with TRBD1. Germline CDR1 reads MDHEN; CDR2 reads SYDVKM. This CDR3 is 15 amino acids long. The V gene end was trimmed by 6 bases and the J gene end by 0 bases; junction bases not matched to a gene: 1. The chain's CDR3 is CASSGTGATNEKLFF. CDR3 bases: TGTGCCAGCAGCGGGACAGGGGCAACTAATGAAAAACTGTTTTTT.

This clone was found once. The sample holds other DNA sequences that translate to the same CDR3. The gene calls are TRBV18 and TRBJ1-4; 7 nucleotides agree with TRBD1. CDR3 length: 14 amino acids. CDR1 is KGHSH, CDR2 LQKENI, per germline. J gave up 8 bases and V 3 bases, and 6 bases lay outside the gene matches. The CDR3 DNA is TGTGCCAGCTCACCGACAGGGATTAACGAAAAACTGTTTTTT. Amino acid sequence: CASSPTGINEKLFF.

V usage is TRBV19 and J usage is TRBJ1-5; 7 bases match TRBD1. The CDR3 is made up of 15 amino acids. The V gene end was trimmed by 6 bases and the J gene end by 0 bases; junction bases not matched to a gene: 5. Germline CDR1 and CDR2: LNHDA and SQIVND (reference sequence). The CDR3 spells CASRWDRYSNQPQHF. CDR3 nucleotide sequence: TGTGCCAGTAGATGGGACAGATATAGCAATCAGCCCCAGCATTTT.

This sequence joins TRBV5-1 and TRBJ2-7, with TRBD1 identical over 10 bases. The germline V gene has CDR1 SGHRS and CDR2 YFSETQ. The CDR3 sequence is 15 residues long. Trimming removed 0 bases from V and 3 bases from J; junction bases left unmatched: 3. The CDR3 coding sequence is TGCGCCAGCAGCTTGGGCGGGACAGGGGTCTACGAGCAGTACTTC. This encodes CASSLGGTGVYEQYF.

This chain joins TRBV6-5 and TRBJ1-2; TRBD1 aligns across 9 bases. Unmatched junction bases numbered 4, after V lost 6 bases and J lost 8 bases. CDR1 MNHEY and CDR2 SVGAGI come from the germline V gene. The CDR3 extends over 12 amino acids. CDR3 loop: CASRTDRGGYTF. The DNA of the CDR3 is TGTGCCAGCAGGACGGACAGGGGCGGCTACACCTTC.

J is TRBJ2-2 and V is TRBV7-9, with no clear D. CDR3 size: 12 residues. Deletions cut 6 bases from V and 5 bases from J, with 7 bases between. Germline V lookup: CDR1 SEHNR, CDR2 FQNEAQ (reference sequence). The CDR3 bases are TGTGCCAGCAGATATAGTACCGGGGAGCTGTTTTTT. Protein product: CASRYSTGELFF.

The rearrangement uses TRBV2 and TRBJ1-2; D may be TRBD1 (5 bases). Per germline, CDR1 SNHLY and CDR2 FYNNEI. V lost 4 bases and J lost 5, with 17 bases in between. The CDR3 runs to 15 residues. This CDR3 reads CASSGWTLAAYGYTF. In nucleotides, the CDR3 is TGTGCCAGCAGTGGCTGGACACTCGCGGCATATGGCTACACCTTC. The full variable domain, with the rest looked up from reference TRBV2 and TRBJ1-2, is EPEVTQTPSHQVTQMGQEVILRCVPISNHLYFYWYRQILGQKVEFLVSFYNNEISEKSEIFDDQFSVERPDGSNFTLKIRSTKLEDSAMYFCASSGWTLAAYGYTFGSGTRLTVV.

This chain connects TRBV5-4 to TRBJ1-1; no firm D call. Germline loops: CDR1 SGHNT, CDR2 YYREEE (reference sequence). The CDR3 runs 14 residues. Trimming cost V 2 bases and J 5 bases, with 13 bases left between them. The CDR3, as DNA: TGTGCCAGCAGCTTAGAGGGTGGTGGGACTGAAGCTTTCTTT. This gives the protein CASSLEGGGTEAFF.

The V call is TRBV7-2, the J call TRBJ2-5, with a possible D match to TRBD1 (5 bases). The ends were cut back, 1 base at V and 4 bases at J, with 13 bases in the middle. The germline CDR1 and CDR2 sequences are SGHTA and FQGNSA. This CDR3 has 15 residues. The CDR3 here is CASSLGEGARETQYF. The CDR3 nucleotides read TGTGCCAGCAGCTTAGGTGAAGGGGCTCGAGAGACCCAGTACTTC.

The V call is TRBV29-1, the J call TRBJ1-2; 8 bases map to TRBD1. Germline loops: CDR1 SQVTM, CDR2 ANQGSEA. Losses at the gene ends were 3 bases for V and 5 bases for J; bases not matched to a gene: 8. The CDR3 runs 14 residues. The CDR3 sequence: CSVERDRLGYGYTF. In nucleotides, the CDR3 is TGCAGCGTTGAGAGGGACAGGTTAGGGTATGGCTACACCTTC.

The gene calls are TRBV19 and TRBJ2-1, with 7 bases identical to TRBD1. The ends lost 3 bases at V and 10 bases at J; junction bases unmatched: 15. The CDR3 has 16 residues. CDR1 and CDR2 from the germline V gene are LNHDA and SQIVND (reference sequence). DNA for the CDR3: TGTGCCAGTAGTATTCGGTCACAGGGGAAAGGGGTCGAGCAGTTCTTC. This encodes CASSIRSQGKGVEQFF.

The chain recombines TRBV20-1 with TRBJ2-1; a possible D gene is TRBD2 (6 bases). V gave up 3 bases and J gave up 1 base, with 10 bases separating them. Germline CDR1 and CDR2: DFQATT and SNEGSKA (reference sequence). This CDR3 region has 14 residues. The CDR3 sequence is CSASHGGSYNEQFF. The CDR3 region has the DNA TGCAGTGCTAGTCACGGGGGTTCCTACAATGAGCAGTTCTTC.

The chain employs TRBV2 and TRBJ1-5, with unresolved D. The CDR3 is made up of 13 amino acids. CDR1 SNHLY and CDR2 FYNNEI come from the germline V gene. Trimming took off 6 bases at V and 6 bases at J, with 12 bases between the two ends. CDR3 protein: CASRRRESQPQHF. As DNA, the CDR3 is TGTGCCAGCAGGAGGAGGGAAAGTCAGCCCCAGCATTTT.

The V call is TRBV27, the J call TRBJ1-2, with D perhaps TRBD1 (6 bases). The CDR3 length is 13 residues. CDR1 is MNHEY, CDR2 SMNVEV, per germline (reference sequence). V was shortened by 10 bases and J by 4 bases, with 16 bases between the two germline ends. The CDR3 is CATSKGDPYGYTF. The DNA for the CDR3 is TGTGCCACTAGCAAGGGGGATCCCTATGGCTACACCTTC.

This rearrangement joins TRBV19 to TRBJ1-5, with 7 bases that match TRBD1. J lost 4 bases, V lost 4 bases, and 4 bases had no gene match. The CDR3 spans 14 residues. The germline CDR1 and CDR2 sequences are LNHDA and SQIVND (reference sequence). DNA of the CDR3: TGTGCCAGTAGTAACGCACAGGGGAATCAGCCCCAGCATTTT. Its protein product is CASSNAQGNQPQHF.

The rearrangement uses TRBV11-3 and TRBJ2-2; 8 nucleotides line up with TRBD2. V lost 7 bases and J lost 0; bases outside the gene matches: 10. The CDR3 has 17 amino acids. The germline V gene encodes CDR1 SGHNT and CDR2 YENEEA. DNA of the CDR3: TGTGCCAGCACAACGGGCGGGGGGAACGCGAACACCGGGGAGCTGTTTTTT. It codes for CASTTGGGNANTGELFF.